This note documents a single TCR beta chain sequence. This clone's antigen is unknown. It has no much larger one-base neighbor in the sample; base qualities were not kept. The data were obtained in a study of T cell responses to AZD1222 COVID-19 vaccine listed by TCRdb under 2021. Describing the broader study: AZD1222 recipients given second doses at about 4 weeks or at about 12 weeks were pooled, since spike-specific TCR depth and breadth were not found to differ between the two schedules. TCR sequencing was performed for approximately 240 trial participants, of whom 200 to 220 were given two doses of AZD1222 and approximately 25 were given two doses of MenACWY control vaccine. Trial participants were enrolled into age subgroups of 18-55, 56-69 and 70-plus years, which contained about 150, 28 and 57 TCR-sequenced participants, respectively.

From cysteine to phenylalanine, the CDR3 is 15 amino acids long. This entry keeps only the CDR3 DNA: 45 bases, framed from base 1. The germline V gene supplies CDR1 KGHSH and CDR2 LQKENI. V is clipped by 1 base and J by 2 bases, and the sequence between their germline boundaries is 9 bases long. Overall results and qualifications from the work: Because no samples from the day 14 peak response were available, repertoires could be characterized only after the peak T cell response. Reportedly, almost half of the unique spike-specific TCRs recognized epitopes lying outside the regions that are mutated in the B.1.351 and B.1.1.7 variants. Participants were mostly white British, with more females than males. The authors suggested clonal diversity may have been underestimated. Conclusions about previously exposed vaccinees are limited, since just five to seven AZD1222 recipients were seropositive for SARS-CoV-2 at baseline. After two AZD1222 doses, both the breadth and the depth of spike-specific TCRs were significantly higher than at day 0 and than in MenACWY recipients. In the small 56-69-year group, the increase in depth fell short of significance, most likely because of low power. The whole spike protein was spanned by vaccine-associated CD4 TCRs, and dominant responses were seen in regions 160-218 and 743-854.

The time point label of this sample denotes: baseline before first vaccination. The vaccinee samples were drawn from two UK trials, COV001 and COV002, one of which was a single-blind randomized controlled phase 2/3 trial testing AZD1222 (ChAdOx1 nCoV-19) in healthy adults. For TCRbeta chain sequencing, PBMC samples from trial participants were taken at day 0 and at day 28 after the second dose. The CDR3 regions of human TCRbeta chains were subjected to immunosequencing. Processing in the source paper ran as follows. TCRs in the repertoires were matched against a reference library of SARS-CoV-2-specific TCRs that had been generated with the MIRA antigen-specificity platform. Breadth was defined as the fraction of unique TCRs that were SARS-CoV-2-associated. Depth was defined as the fraction of total T cells that were SARS-CoV-2-associated. Using the MIRA data, each spike-specific TCR was assigned both to the spike region to which the TCR was reactive and to a CD4 or CD8 class. Log10-transformed breadth and depth values were compared by one-way ANOVA with Sidak's multiple comparisons tests. TCRdb took this table from immuneACCESS and kept in-frame rearrangements with V and J called. Such tables lack part of the clones; where checked against another copy, unresolved V genes explain under half of the gap, and the rest is unexplained. That table furnishes V, J and clone size, whereas the DNA furnished D and trimming. This sample has some 90,000 clones in its table, and under 90% of those were observed once. The ten largest make up 2.4% of the sample.

The chain links TRBV18 with TRBJ2-1, with TRBD1 perhaps the D gene, on 6 matching bases. This sample comprised peripheral blood, obtained on day 0 of AZD1222 vaccination. The sequence was collected from an adult in good health. Read as DNA, the sequence is TGTGCCAGCTCACCACTACAGGGTCCCTACAATGAGCAGTTCTTC. This gives the protein CASSPLQGPYNEQFF.